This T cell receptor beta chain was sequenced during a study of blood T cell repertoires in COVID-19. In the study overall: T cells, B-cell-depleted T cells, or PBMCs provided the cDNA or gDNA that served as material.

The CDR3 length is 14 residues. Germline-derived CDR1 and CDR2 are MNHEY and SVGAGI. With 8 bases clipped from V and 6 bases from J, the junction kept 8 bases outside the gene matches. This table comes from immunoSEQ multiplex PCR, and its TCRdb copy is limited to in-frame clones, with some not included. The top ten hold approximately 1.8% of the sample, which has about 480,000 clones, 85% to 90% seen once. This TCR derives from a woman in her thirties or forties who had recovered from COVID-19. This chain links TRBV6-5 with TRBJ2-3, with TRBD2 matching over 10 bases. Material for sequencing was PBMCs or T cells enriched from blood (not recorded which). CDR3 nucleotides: TGTGCCAGCGGACTAGCGGCCTTCGGGGATACGCAGTATTTT. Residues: CASGLAAFGDTQYF.